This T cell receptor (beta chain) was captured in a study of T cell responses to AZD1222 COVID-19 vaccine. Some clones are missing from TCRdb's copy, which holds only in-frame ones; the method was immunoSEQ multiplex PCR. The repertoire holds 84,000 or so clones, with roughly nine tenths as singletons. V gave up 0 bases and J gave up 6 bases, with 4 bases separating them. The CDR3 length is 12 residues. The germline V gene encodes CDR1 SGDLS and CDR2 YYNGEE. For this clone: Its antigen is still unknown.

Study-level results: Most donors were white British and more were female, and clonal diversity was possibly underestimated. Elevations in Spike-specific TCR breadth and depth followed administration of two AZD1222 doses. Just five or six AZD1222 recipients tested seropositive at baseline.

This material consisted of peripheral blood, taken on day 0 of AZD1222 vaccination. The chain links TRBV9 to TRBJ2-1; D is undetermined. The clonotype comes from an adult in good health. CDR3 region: CASSVAGNEQFF. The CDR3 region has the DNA TGTGCCAGCAGCGTAGCCGGCAATGAGCAGTTCTTC.